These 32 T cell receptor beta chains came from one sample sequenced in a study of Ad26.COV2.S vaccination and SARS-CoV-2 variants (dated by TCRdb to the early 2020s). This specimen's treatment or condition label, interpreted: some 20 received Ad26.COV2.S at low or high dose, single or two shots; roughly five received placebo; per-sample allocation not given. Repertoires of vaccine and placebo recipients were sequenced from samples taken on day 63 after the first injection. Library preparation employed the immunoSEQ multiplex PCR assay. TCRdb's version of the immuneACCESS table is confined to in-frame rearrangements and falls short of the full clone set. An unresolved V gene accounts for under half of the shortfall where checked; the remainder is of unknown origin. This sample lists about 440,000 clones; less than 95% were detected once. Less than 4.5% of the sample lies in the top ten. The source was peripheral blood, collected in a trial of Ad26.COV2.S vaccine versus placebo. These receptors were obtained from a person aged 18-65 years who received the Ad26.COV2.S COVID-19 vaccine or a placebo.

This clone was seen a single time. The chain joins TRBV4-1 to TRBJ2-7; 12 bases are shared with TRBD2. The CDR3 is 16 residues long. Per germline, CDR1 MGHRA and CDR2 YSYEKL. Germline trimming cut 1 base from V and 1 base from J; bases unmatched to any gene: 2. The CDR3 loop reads CASSQGLAGVSYEQYF. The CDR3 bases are TGCGCCAGCAGCCAAGGACTAGCGGGAGTGTCCTACGAGCAGTACTTC.

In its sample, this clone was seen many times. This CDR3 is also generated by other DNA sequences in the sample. The CDR3 reads CASSQVGSDEQFF. CDR3 DNA sequence: TGTGCCAGCAGCCAAGTCGGGAGCGATGAGCAGTTCTTC. This chain uses TRBV4-2 with TRBJ2-1; the D gene is possibly TRBD2 (6 bases). The CDR3 totals 13 residues. Trimming left V 1 base short and J 8 bases short, with 9 bases between. Germline lookup yields CDR1 LGHNA and CDR2 YNFKEQ.

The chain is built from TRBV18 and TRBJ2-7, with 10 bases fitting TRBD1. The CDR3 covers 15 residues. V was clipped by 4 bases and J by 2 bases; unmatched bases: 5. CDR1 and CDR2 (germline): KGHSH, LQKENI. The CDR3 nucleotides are TGTGCCAGCTCACGAGAGGGACAGGGGCCCTACGAGCAGTACTTC. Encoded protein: CASSREGQGPYEQYF. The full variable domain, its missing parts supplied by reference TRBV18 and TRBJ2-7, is NAGVMQNPRHLVRRRGQEARLRCSPMKGHSHVYWYRQLPEEGLKFMVYLQKENIIDESGMPKERFSAEFPKEGPSILRIQQVVRGDSAAYFCASSREGQGPYEQYFGPGTRLTVT.

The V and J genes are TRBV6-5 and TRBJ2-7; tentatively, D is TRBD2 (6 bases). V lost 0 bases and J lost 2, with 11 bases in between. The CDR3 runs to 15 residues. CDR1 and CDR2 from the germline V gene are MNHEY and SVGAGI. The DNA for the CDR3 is TGTGCCAGCAGTTACTCGAGTGGGAGGCCCTACGAGCAGTACTTC. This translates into CASSYSSGRPYEQYF.

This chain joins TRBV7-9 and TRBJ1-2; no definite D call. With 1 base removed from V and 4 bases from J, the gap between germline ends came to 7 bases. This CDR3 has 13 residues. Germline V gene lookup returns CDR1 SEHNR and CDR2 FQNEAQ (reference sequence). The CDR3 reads CASSLEVSYGYTF. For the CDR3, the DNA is TGTGCCAGCAGCTTAGAGGTTAGCTATGGCTACACCTTC.

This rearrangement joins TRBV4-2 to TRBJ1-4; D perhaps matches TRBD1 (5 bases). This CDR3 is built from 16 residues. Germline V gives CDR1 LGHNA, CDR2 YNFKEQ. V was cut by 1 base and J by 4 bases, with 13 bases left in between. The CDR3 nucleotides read TGTGCCAGCAGCCAAGTTCGGGGCAGTGGTAATGAAAAACTGTTTTTT. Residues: CASSQVRGSGNEKLFF.

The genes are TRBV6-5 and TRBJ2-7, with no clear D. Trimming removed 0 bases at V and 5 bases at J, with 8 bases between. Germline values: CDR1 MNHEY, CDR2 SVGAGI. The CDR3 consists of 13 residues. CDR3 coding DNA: TGTGCCAGCAGTTACTCGGGTTCCCACGAGCAGTACTTC. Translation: CASSYSGSHEQYF.

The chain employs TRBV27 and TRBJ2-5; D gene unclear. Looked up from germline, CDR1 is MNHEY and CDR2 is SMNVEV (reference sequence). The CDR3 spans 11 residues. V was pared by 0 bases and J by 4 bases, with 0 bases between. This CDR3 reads CASSLSETQYF. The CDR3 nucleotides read TGTGCCAGCAGTTTATCAGAGACCCAGTACTTC.

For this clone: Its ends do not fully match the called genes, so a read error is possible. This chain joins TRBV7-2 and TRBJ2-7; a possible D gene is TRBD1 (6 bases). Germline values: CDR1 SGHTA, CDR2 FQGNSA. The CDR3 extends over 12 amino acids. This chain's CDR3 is CASSLFDGTPQF. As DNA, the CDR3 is TGTGCCAGCAGCTTGTTCGACGGGACACCCCAATTC.

The CDR3 spells CASSPLLAGGTSDEQYF. The CDR3 DNA follows: TGTGCCAGCAGTCCCCTGCTAGCGGGAGGGACCTCTGACGAGCAGTACTTC. This chain uses TRBV28 with TRBJ2-7; 12 bases fit TRBD2. In germline, CDR1 is MDHEN, CDR2 SYDVKM. J gave up 5 bases and V 5 bases, and 13 bases lay outside the gene matches. This CDR3 has 17 residues.

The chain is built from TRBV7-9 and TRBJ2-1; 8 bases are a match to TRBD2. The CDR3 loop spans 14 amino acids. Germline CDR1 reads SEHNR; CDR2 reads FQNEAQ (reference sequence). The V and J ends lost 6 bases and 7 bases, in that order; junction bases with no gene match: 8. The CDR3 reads CASSPRLALNEQFF. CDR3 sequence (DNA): TGTGCCAGCAGTCCACGACTAGCGTTGAATGAGCAGTTCTTC.

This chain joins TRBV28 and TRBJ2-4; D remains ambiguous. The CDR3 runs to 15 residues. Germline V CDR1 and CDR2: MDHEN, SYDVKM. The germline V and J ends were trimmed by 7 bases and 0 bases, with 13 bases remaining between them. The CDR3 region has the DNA TGTGCCAGCACCACGAGTGAACTAGCCAAAAACATTCAGTACTTC. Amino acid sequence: CASTTSELAKNIQYF. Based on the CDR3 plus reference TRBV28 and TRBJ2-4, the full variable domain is DVKVTQSSRYLVKRTGEKVFLECVQDMDHENMFWYRQDPGLGLRLIYFSYDVKMKEKGDIPEGYSVSREKKERFSLILESASTNQTSMYLCASTTSELAKNIQYFGAGTRLSVL.

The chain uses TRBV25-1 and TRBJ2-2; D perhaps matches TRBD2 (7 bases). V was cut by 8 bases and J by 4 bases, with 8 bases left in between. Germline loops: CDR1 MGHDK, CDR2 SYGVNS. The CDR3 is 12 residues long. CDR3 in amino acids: CASRGATGELFF. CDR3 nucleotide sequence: TGTGCCAGCCGGGGGGCCACCGGGGAGCTGTTTTTT.

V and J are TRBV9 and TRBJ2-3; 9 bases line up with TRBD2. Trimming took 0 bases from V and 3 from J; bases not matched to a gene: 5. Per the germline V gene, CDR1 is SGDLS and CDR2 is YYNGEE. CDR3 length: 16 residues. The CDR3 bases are TGTGCCAGCAGCGTAGACCTAGCGGGGAAAACAGATACGCAGTATTTT. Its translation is CASSVDLAGKTDTQYF.

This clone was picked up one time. CDR3 in amino acids: CASSPRDRVTGELFF. CDR3 nucleotides: TGTGCCAGCTCACCACGGGACAGGGTGACCGGGGAGCTGTTTTTT. J is TRBJ2-2 and V is TRBV18; the match to TRBD1 covers 9 bases. This CDR3 is 15 amino acids long. After removal of 1 base from V and 5 bases from J, the junction contained 2 bases not matched to a gene. Germline assignment: CDR1 KGHSH and CDR2 LQKENI.

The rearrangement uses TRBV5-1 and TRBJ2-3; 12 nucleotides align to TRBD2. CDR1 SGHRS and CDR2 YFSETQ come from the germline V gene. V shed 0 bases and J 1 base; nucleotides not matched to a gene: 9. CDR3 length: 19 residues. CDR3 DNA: TGCGCCAGCAGCTTGGCCTTGGCTAGCGGGAGGGCCGGCACAGATACGCAGTATTTT. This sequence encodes CASSLALASGRAGTDTQYF.

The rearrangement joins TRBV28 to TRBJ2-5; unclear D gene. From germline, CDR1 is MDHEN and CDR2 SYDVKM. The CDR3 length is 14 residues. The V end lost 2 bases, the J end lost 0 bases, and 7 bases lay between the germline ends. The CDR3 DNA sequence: TGTGCCAGCAGTTTACATGGGAACCAAGAGACCCAGTACTTC. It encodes CASSLHGNQETQYF.

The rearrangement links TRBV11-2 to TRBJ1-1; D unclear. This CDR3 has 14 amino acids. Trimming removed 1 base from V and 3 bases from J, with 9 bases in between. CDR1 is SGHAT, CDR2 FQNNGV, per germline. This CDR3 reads CASSLAPVDTEAFF. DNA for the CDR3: TGTGCCAGCAGCTTAGCCCCAGTAGACACTGAAGCTTTCTTT.

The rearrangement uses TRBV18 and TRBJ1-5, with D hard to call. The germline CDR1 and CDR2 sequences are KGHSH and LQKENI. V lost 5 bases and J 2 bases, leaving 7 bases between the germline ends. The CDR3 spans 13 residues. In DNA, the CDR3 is TGTGCCAGCTCAGTAGGGCGCAATCAGCCCCAGCATTTT. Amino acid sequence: CASSVGRNQPQHF.

CDR3 residues: CASSQELIAGGNGANVLTF. The CDR3 nucleotides read TGTGCCAGCAGCCAAGAGTTGATAGCGGGAGGTAATGGGGCCAACGTCCTGACTTTC. The chain has TRBV4-2 and TRBJ2-6; 10 positions match TRBD2. Trimming at V came to 0 bases and at J to 3 bases, leaving 8 bases not matched to a gene. The CDR3 runs to 19 residues. Per the germline V gene, CDR1 is LGHNA and CDR2 is YNFKEQ.

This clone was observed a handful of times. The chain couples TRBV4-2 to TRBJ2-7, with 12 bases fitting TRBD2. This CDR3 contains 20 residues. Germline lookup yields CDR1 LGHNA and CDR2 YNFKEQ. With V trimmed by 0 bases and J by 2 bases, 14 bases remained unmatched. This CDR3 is CASSQEAPASLAGGPYEQYF. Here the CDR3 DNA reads TGTGCCAGCAGCCAAGAAGCCCCCGCAAGTCTAGCGGGAGGGCCCTACGAGCAGTACTTC.

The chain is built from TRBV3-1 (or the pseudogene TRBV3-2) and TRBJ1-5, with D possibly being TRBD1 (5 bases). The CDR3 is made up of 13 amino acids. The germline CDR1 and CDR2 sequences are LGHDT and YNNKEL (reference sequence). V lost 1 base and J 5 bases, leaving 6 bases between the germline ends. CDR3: CASSQGRDQPQHF. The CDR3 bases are TGTGCCAGCAGCCAAGGCAGGGATCAGCCCCAGCATTTT.

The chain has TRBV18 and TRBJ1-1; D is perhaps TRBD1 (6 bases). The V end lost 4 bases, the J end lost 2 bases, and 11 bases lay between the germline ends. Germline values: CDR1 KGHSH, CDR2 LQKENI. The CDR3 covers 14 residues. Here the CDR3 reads CASSLDSFNTEAFF. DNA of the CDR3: TGTGCCAGCTCACTGGACAGTTTTAACACTGAAGCTTTCTTT.

CDR3 DNA: TGTGCCAGCAGTGAACGTCGCCAAGAGACCCAGTACTTC. Translation: CASSERRQETQYF. The rearrangement uses TRBV2 and TRBJ2-5; D gene ambiguous. With 2 bases removed from V and 1 base from J, the gap between germline ends came to 5 bases. Germline V gives CDR1 SNHLY, CDR2 FYNNEI. The CDR3 totals 13 residues.

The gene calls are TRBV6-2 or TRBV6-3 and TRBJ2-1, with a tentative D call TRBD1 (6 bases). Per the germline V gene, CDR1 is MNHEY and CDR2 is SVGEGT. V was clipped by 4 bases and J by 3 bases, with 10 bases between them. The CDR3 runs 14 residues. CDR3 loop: CASSFRGGYNEQFF. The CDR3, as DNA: TGTGCCAGCAGTTTCAGAGGGGGCTACAATGAGCAGTTCTTC.

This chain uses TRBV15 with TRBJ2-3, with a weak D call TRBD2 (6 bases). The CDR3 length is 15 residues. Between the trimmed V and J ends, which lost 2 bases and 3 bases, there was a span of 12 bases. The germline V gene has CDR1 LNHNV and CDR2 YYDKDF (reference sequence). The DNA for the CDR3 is TGTGCCACCAGCAGAAGGCGGGGTGGGACAGATACGCAGTATTTT. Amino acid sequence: CATSRRRGGTDTQYF.

The CDR3 loop reads CASSFLSGRSTDTQYF. The CDR3 DNA sequence: TGTGCCAGCAGCTTCCTCAGCGGGAGAAGCACAGATACGCAGTATTTT. The chain is built from TRBV5-4 and TRBJ2-3; 8 positions match TRBD2. V lost 2 bases, J lost 0 bases, and 5 bases stayed unmatched. CDR3 length: 16 residues. Germline CDR1 SGHNT, CDR2 YYREEE (reference sequence). Full variable domain (rest looked up from reference TRBV5-4 and TRBJ2-3): ETGVTQSPTHLIKTRGQQVTLRCSSQSGHNTVSWYQQALGQGPQFIFQYYREEENGRGNFPPRFSGLQFPNYSSELNVNALELDDSALYLCASSFLSGRSTDTQYFGPGTRLTVL.

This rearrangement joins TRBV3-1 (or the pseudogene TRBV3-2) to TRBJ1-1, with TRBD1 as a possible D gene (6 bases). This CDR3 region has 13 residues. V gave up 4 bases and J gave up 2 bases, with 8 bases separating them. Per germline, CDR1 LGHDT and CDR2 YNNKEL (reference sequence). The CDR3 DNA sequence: TGTGCCAGCAGCCCGGACAGCAACACTGAAGCTTTCTTT. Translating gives CASSPDSNTEAFF.

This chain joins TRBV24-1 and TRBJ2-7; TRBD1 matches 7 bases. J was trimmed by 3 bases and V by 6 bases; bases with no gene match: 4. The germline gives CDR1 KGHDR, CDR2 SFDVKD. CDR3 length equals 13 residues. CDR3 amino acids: CATSNSGGYEQYF. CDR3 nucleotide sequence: TGTGCCACCAGTAATTCAGGGGGCTACGAGCAGTACTTC.

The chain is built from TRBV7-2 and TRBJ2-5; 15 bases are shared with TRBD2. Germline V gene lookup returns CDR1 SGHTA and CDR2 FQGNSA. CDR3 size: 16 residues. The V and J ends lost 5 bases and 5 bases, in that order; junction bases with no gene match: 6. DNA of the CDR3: TGTGCCAGCAGCGGGACTAGCGGGAGGCGTTCGGAGACCCAGTACTTC. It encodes CASSGTSGRRSETQYF.

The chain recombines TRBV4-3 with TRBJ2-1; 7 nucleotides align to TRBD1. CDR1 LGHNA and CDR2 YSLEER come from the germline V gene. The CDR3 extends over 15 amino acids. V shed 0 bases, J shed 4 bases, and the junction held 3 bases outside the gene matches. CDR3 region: CASSQEGQLYNEQFF. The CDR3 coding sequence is TGCGCCAGCAGCCAAGAGGGACAGTTGTACAATGAGCAGTTCTTC.

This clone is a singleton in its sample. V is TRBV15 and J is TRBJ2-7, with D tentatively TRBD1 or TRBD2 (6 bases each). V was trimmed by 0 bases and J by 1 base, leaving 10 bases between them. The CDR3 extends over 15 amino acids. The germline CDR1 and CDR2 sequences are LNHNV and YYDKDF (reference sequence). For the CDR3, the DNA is TGTGCCACCAGCAGAGATTGGGGGGCTTCCTACGAGCAGTACTTC. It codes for CATSRDWGASYEQYF.